Described below is a single TCR beta chain sequence and its context. Its cognate antigen is unknown. These data are taken from a study of lymphopenia after photon versus proton radiotherapy. General study findings and limits: Only patients who died were analyzed for survival; proton advantage is unproven. After the lymphocyte nadir, photon-treated repertoires showed oligoclonal expansion, especially of CD8+ Temra cells. Proton therapy kept repertoires fairly stable, unlike photons, which gained effector/memory cells.

Here immunoSEQ multiplex PCR was the method, and the copy in TCRdb shows in-frame clones only, minus some. The sample has around 160,000 clones, 88% seen once. CDR1 is SEHNR and CDR2 is FQNEAQ in the germline V gene (reference sequence). The CDR3 is made up of 12 amino acids. The V gene lost 8 bases and the J gene lost 0 bases, with 7 bases spanning the gap. The origin of this receptor is a man in his fifties with gastric cancer. Sequenced material: peripheral blood, taken from a patient treated with photon-based radiotherapy. The chain joins TRBV7-9 to TRBJ1-2; possible D gene TRBD1, 5 bases. CDR3 amino acids: CASSDTNYGYTF. The CDR3 coding sequence is TGTGCCAGCTCGGACACTAACTATGGCTACACCTTC.